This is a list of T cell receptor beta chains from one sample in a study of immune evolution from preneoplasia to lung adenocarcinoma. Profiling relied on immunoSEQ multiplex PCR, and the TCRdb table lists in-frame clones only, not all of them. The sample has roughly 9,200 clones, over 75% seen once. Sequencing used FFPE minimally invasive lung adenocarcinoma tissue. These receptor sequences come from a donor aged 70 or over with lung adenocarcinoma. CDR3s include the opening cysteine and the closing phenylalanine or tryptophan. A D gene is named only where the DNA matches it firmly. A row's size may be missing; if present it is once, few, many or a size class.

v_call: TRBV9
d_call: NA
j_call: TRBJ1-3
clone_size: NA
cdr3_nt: TGTGCCAGCAGCGGGGGGTCTGGAAACACCATATATTTT
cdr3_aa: CASSGGSGNTIYF

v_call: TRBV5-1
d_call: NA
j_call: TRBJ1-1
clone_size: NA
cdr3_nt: TGCGCCAGCAGCTTCTCCGCTGGGAACACTGAAGCTTTCTTT
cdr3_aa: CASSFSAGNTEAFF

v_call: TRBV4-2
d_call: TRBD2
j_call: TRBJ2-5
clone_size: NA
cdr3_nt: TGTGCCAGCAGCCCTCGACTAGCGGGAGTACCTGGAGAGACCCAGTACTTC
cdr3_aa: CASSPRLAGVPGETQYF

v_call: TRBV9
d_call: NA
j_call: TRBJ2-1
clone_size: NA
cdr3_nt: TGTGCCAGCAGCGTAGAGGGTTCTTACAATGAGCAGTTCTTC
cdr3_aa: CASSVEGSYNEQFF

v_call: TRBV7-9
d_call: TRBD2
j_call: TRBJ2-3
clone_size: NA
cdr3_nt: TGTGCCAGCAGCTTAGGGGAGTGGACTAGCGGAGATACGCAGTATTTT
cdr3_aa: CASSLGEWTSGDTQYF

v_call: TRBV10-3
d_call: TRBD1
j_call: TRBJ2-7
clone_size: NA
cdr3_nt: TGTGCCATCAGGGGGACAGGGAAGTACGAGCAGTACTTC
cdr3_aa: CAIRGTGKYEQYF

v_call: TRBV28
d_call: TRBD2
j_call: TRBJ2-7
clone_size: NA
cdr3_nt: TGTGCCAGCAGTCTATGGGAGGGGAGGGGACTGTCCTACGAGCAGTACTTC
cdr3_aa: CASSLWEGRGLSYEQYF

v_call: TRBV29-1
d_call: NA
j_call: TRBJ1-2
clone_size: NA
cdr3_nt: TGCAGCGCTGAGGGTGAGGGTTTTCGTGGCTACACCTTC
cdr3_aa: CSAEGEGFRGYTF

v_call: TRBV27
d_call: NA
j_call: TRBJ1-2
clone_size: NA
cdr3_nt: TGTGCCAGCAGTCCCCGGGGGTCTCAATATGGCTACACCTTC
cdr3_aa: CASSPRGSQYGYTF

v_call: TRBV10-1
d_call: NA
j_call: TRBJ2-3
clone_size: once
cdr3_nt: TGCGCCAGCAGTCGGACATTAGGGACAGATACGCAGTATTTT
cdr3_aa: CASSRTLGTDTQYF

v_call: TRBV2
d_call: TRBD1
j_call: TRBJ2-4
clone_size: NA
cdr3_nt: TGTGCCAGCACTCCTACCGGGACAGGCCTAGCCAAAAACATTCAGTACTTC
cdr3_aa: CASTPTGTGLAKNIQYF

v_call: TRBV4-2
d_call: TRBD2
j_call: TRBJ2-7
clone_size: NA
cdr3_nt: TGTGCCAGCAGCCAAGCGGGAGGTCCCTACGAGCAGTACTTC
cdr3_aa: CASSQAGGPYEQYF

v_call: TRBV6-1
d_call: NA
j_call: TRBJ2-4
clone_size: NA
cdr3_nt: TGTGCCAGCAGTGAAGGGGTAGCCAAAAACATTCAGTACTTC
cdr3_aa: CASSEGVAKNIQYF

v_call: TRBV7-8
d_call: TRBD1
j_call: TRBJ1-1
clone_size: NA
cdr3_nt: TGTGCCAGCAGCTTAAGGACAGGGGGTGGAACTGAAGCTTTCTTT
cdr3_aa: CASSLRTGGGTEAFF

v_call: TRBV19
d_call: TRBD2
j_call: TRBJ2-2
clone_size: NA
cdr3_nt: TGTGCCAGTAGCCCCAGAGGGCTAGCGGGAGCTCCCGGGGAGCTGTTTTTT
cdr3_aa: CASSPRGLAGAPGELFF

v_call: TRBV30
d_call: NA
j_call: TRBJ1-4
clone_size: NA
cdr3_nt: TGTGCCTGGGGCGTAACGGGTGAAAAACTGTTTTTT
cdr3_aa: CAWGVTGEKLFF

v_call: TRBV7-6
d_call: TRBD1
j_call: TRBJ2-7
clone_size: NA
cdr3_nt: TGTGCCAGCAGCTTAGGACAGGGAGCCCCCTACGAGCAGTACTTC
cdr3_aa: CASSLGQGAPYEQYF

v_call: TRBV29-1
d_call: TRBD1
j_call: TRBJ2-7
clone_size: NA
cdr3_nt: TGCAGCGTTGAAATCTCCGGGACAGGGGCCGCCACCCGCTACGAGCAGTACTTC
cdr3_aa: CSVEISGTGAATRYEQYF

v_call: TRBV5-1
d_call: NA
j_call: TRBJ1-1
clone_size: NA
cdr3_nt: TGCGCCAGCAGCTTGCTCGCAGGGGCGAACACTGAAGCTTTCTTT
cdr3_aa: CASSLLAGANTEAFF

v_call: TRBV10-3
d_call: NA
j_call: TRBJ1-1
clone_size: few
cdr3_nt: TGTGCCATCAGTGACGATCAGGGAAACACTGAAGCTTTCTTT
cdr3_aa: CAISDDQGNTEAFF

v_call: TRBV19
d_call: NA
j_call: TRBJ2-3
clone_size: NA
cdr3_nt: TGTGCCAGTAGTATAGACTTCGCCAGGGGCACAGATACGCAGTATTTT
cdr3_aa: CASSIDFARGTDTQYF

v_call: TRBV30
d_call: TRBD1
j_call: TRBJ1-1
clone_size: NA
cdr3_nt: TGTGCCTGGAGTACCGACAGGGGGCGGGTCACTGAAGCTTTCTTT
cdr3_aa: CAWSTDRGRVTEAFF

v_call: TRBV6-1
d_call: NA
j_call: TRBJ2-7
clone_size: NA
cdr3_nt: TGTGCCAGCAGTGAAGGGCTGGGGTGGGAGCAGTACTTC
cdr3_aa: CASSEGLGWEQYF